The T cell receptor beta chain under discussion was sequenced for a study of blood T cell repertoires in COVID-19. About the study: COVID-19 samples, acute and convalescent, were from the United States, Italy and Spain. The cDNA or gDNA used as material had been derived from T cells, B-cell-depleted T cells, or PBMCs.

The length of the CDR3 is 14 residues. Germline V gene lookup returns CDR1 KGHSH and CDR2 LQKENI. Trimming removed 2 bases from V and 1 base from J, with 8 bases in between. Per the original methods: Amplified reference gene primers provided the basis for estimating nucleated cell counts. Clones were read by immunoSEQ multiplex PCR, and TCRdb kept only the in-frame ones, dropping some. The V and J calls and the clone size are those of that table, but D and trimming were determined from the DNA. This table holds 84,000 or so clones, roughly 78% found once. The origin of this receptor is a woman of 80 years or more with acute or convalescent COVID-19. The gene calls are TRBV18 and TRBJ1-1, with D unresolved. The source material was peripheral blood. CDR3 coding DNA: TGTGCCAGCTCACCAATTAGAGAGAACACTGAAGCTTTCTTT. Protein sequence: CASSPIRENTEAFF.